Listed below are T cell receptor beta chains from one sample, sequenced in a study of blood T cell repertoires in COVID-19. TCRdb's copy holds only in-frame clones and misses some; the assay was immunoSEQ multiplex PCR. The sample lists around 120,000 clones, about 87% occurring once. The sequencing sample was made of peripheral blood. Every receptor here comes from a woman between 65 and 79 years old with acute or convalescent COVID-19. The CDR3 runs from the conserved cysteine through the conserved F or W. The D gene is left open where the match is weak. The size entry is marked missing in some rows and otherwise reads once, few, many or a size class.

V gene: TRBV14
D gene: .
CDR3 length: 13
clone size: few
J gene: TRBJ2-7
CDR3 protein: CASTRFTGSEQYF
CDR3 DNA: TGTGCCAGCACCCGTTTTACAGGGAGCGAGCAGTACTTC

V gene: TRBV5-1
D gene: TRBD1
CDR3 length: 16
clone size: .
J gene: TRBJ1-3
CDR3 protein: CASSGDRGHSGNTIYF
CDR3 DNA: TGCGCCAGCAGCGGTGACAGGGGACACTCTGGAAACACCATATATTTT

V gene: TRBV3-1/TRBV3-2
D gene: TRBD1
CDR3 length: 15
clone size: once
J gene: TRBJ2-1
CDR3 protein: CASTKGQTYMGEQFF
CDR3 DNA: TGTGCCAGCACAAAGGGACAGACCTACATGGGTGAGCAGTTCTTC

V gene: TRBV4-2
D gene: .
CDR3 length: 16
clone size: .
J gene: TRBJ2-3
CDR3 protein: CASSPGVAPYTDTQYF
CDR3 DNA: TGTGCCAGCAGCCCGGGTGTTGCCCCATACACAGATACGCAGTATTTT

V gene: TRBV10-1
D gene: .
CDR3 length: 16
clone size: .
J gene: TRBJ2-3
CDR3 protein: CASTRYRRGSTDTQYF
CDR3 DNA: TGCGCCAGCACCCGGTACCGGAGGGGTAGCACAGATACGCAGTATTTT

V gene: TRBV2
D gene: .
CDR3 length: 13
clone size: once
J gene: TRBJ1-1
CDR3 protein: CASRPLPDTEAFF
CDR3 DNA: TGTGCCAGCAGACCTCTACCGGACACTGAAGCTTTCTTT

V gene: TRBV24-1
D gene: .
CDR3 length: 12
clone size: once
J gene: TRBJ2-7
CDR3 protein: CATSGQSYEQYF
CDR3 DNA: TGTGCCACCAGTGGACAGTCCTACGAGCAGTACTTC

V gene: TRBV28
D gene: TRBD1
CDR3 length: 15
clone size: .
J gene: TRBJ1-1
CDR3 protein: CASSINRGRGTEAFF
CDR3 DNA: TGTGCCAGCAGCATAAACAGGGGGCGGGGCACTGAAGCTTTCTTT

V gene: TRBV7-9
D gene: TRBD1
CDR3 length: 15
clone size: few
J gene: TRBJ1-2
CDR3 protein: CASSSSQGAVYGYTF
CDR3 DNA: TGTGCCAGCAGCTCCTCACAGGGGGCGGTTTATGGCTACACCTTC

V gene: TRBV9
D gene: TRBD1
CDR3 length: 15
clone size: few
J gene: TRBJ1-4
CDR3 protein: CASSAPDRGPEKLFF
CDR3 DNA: TGTGCCAGCAGCGCCCCCGACAGGGGGCCGGAAAAACTGTTTTTT

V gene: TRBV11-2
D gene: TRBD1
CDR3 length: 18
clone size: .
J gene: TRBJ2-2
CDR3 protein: CASSLGQAFGRDTGELFF
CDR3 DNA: TGTGCCAGCAGCTTGGGACAGGCCTTCGGGCGGGACACCGGGGAGCTGTTTTTT

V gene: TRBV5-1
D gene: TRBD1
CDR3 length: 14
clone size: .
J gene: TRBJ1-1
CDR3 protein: CASSLVGTGPGAFF
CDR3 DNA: TGCGCCAGCAGCTTGGTAGGGACAGGGCCTGGCGCTTTCTTT

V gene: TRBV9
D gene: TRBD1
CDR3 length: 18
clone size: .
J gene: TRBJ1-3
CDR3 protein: CASSVWPPSTGAGNTIYF
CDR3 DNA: TGTGCCAGCAGCGTATGGCCCCCCTCGACAGGGGCTGGAAACACCATATATTTT

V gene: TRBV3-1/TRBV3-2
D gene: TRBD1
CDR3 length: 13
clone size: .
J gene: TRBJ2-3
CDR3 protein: CASSPIRGDTQYF
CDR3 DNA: TGTGCCAGCAGCCCGATCAGGGGGGATACGCAGTATTTT

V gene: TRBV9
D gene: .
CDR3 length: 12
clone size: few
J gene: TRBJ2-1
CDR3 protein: CASSPAGDEQFF
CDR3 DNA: TGTGCCAGCAGCCCCGCCGGAGATGAGCAGTTCTTC

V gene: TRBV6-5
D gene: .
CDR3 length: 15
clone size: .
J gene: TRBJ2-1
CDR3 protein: CASMRPPGGRDEQFF
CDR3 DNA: TGTGCCAGCATGAGGCCTCCGGGGGGCAGGGATGAGCAGTTCTTC

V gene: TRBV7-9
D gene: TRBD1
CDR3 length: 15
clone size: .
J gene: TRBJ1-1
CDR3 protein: CASSGGGGLNTEAFF
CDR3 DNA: TGTGCCAGCAGCGGTGGAGGGGGCCTGAACACTGAAGCTTTCTTT

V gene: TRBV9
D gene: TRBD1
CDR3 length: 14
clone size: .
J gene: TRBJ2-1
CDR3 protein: CASSVQWTGFEQFF
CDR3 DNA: TGTGCCAGCAGCGTCCAATGGACAGGGTTTGAGCAGTTCTTC

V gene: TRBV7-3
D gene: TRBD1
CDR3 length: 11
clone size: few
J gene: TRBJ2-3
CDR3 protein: CASSSGGTQYF
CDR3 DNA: TGTGCCAGCAGCTCAGGGGGCACGCAGTATTTT

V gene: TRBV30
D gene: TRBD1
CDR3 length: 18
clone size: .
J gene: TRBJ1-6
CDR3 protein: CAWSRDRSPSSYNSPLHF
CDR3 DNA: TGTGCCTGGAGCCGGGACAGATCTCCTAGCTCCTATAATTCACCCCTCCACTTT

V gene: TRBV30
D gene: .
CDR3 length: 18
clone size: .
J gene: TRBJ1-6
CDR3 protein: CAWNPGGRGRSYNSPLHF
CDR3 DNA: TGTGCCTGGAACCCCGGGGGTAGGGGTAGGTCCTATAATTCACCCCTCCACTTT

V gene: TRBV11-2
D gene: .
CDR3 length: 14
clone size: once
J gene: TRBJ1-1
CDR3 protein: CASSLSGRNTEAFF
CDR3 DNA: TGTGCCAGCAGCTTATCCGGGAGGAACACTGAAGCTTTCTTT

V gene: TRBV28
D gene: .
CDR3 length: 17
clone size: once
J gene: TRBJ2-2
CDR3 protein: CASSLPGRGLNTGELFF
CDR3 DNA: TGTGCCAGCAGTTTACCTGGGCGGGGGCTGAACACCGGGGAGCTGTTTTTT

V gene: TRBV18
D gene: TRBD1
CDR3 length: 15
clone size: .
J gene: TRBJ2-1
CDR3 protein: CASSQTGTGYNEQFF
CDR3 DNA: TGTGCCAGCTCACAAACCGGGACAGGATACAATGAGCAGTTCTTC

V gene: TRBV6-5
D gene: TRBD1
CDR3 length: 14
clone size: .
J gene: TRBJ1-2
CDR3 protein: CASSPDRGRYGYTF
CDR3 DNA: TGTGCCAGCAGTCCAGACAGGGGACGCTATGGCTACACCTTC

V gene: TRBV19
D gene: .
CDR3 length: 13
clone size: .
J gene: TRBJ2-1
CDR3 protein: CASRPRGVHEQFF
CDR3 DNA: TGTGCCAGTAGACCCAGGGGGGTGCATGAGCAGTTCTTC

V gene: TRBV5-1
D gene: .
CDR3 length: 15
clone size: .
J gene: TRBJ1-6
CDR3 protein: CASTLDGDPNSPLHF
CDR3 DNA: TGCGCCAGCACGTTGGACGGGGATCCTAATTCACCCCTCCACTTT

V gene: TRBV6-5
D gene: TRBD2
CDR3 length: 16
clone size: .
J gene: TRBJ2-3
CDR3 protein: CASSYQSGGAADTQYF
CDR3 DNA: TGTGCCAGCAGTTACCAGAGCGGGGGGGCCGCAGATACGCAGTATTTT

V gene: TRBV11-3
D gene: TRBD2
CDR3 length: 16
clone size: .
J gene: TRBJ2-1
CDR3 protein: CASSHGTSGGYNEQFF
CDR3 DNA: TGTGCCAGCAGCCACGGGACTAGCGGGGGGTACAATGAGCAGTTCTTC

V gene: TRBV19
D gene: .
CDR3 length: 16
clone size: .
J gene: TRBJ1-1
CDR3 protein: CASSPRTRRANTEAFF
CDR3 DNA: TGTGCCAGTAGTCCTAGAACCAGGAGGGCGAACACTGAAGCTTTCTTT

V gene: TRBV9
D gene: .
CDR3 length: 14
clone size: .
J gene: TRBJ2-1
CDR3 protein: CASSVANPTDEQFF
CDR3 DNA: TGTGCCAGCAGCGTAGCTAATCCTACGGATGAGCAGTTCTTC

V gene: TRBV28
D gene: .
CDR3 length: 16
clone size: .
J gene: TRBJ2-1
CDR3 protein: CASRGRLGLTYNEQFF
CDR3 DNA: TGTGCCAGCAGGGGGCGATTGGGGCTCACCTACAATGAGCAGTTCTTC